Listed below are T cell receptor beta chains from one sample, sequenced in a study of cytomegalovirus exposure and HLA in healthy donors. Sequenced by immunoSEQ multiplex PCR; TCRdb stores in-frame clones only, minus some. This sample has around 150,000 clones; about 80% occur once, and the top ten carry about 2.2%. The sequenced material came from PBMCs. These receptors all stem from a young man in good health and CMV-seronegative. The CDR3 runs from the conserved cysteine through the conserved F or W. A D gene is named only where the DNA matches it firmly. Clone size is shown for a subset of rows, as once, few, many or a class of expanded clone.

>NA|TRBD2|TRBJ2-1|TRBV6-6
TGTGCCAGCAGTAAATTAGCGGGAGCCAATGAGCAGTTCTTC
CASSKLAGANEQFF
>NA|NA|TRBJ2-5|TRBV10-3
TGTGCCATCAGTGTAGCGATTACTTTACAAGAGACCCAGTACTTC
CAISVAITLQETQYF
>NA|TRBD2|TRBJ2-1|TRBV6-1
TGTGCCAGCTTCGCTAGCGGGAGTGGAGATGAGCAGTTCTTC
CASFASGSGDEQFF
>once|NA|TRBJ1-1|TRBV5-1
TGCGCCAGCAGCTTGGCTTTGGTGGGGGGGATGAACACTGAAGCTTTCTTT
CASSLALVGGMNTEAFF
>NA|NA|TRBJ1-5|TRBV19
TGTGCCAGTAGTACGGGGGAGGGGAACCCTCGGCGTCATTTT
CASSTGEGNPRRHF
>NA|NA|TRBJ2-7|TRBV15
TGTGCCACCAGAATGGGCAGGACTCCCTACGAGCAGTACTTC
CATRMGRTPYEQYF
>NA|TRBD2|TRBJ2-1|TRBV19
TGTGCCAGTTCCAGGACTAGCGGAGCGTACAATGAGCAGTTCTTC
CASSRTSGAYNEQFF
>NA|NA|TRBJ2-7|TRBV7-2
TGTGCCAGCAGCTTAGATTACACATCCTACGAGCAGTACTTC
CASSLDYTSYEQYF
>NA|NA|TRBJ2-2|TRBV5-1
TGCGCCAGCAGCTTGGAGGGGACCGGGGAGCTGTTTTTT
CASSLEGTGELFF
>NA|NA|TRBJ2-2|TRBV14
TGTGCCAGCAGCCGTCCAACCGGGGAGCTGTTTTTT
CASSRPTGELFF
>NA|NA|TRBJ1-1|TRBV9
TGTGCCAGCAGCGTAGGGGGAGGTAAGAACACTGAAGCTTTCTTT
CASSVGGGKNTEAFF
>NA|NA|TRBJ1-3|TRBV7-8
TGTGCCAGCAGCTGGACAGTTGGAAACACCATATATTTT
CASSWTVGNTIYF
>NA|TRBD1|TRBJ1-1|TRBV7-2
TGTGCCAGCAGCTTGGACAGGGGCGGTTTGGCTTTCTTT
CASSLDRGGLAFF
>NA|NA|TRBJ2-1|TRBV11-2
TGTGCCAGCAGCTTCAACGGCAGGTCCGAGCAGTTCTTC
CASSFNGRSEQFF
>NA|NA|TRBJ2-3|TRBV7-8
TGTGCCAGCAGCTTAGATGGCCGCCTGATCCAGTATTTT
CASSLDGRLIQYF
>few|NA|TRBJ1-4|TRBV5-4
TGTGCCAGCGGCTCGGGACAAGATGAAAAACTGTTTTTT
CASGSGQDEKLFF
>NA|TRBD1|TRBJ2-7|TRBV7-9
TGTGCCAGCAGCTTAGGGATGGACAGGGGCAACGAGCAGTACTTC
CASSLGMDRGNEQYF
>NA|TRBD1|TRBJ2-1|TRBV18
TGTGCCAGCTCAAGCCAGGACAGGGCTAATGAGCAGTTCTTC
CASSSQDRANEQFF
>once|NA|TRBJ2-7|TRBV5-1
TGCGCCAGCAGCTTGAGACGAGCGGAGAGCTCCTACGAGCAGTACTTC
CASSLRRAESSYEQYF
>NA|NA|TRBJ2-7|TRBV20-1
TGCAGTGCTCGAGCAGGGCACGAGCAGTACTTC
CSARAGHEQYF
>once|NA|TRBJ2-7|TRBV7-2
TGTGCCAGCAGCTTAGTCCTAGCTTCCTACGAGCAGTACTTC
CASSLVLASYEQYF
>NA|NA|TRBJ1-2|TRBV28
TGTGCCAGCAGTTGGATGCAGGGCTATGGCTACACCTTC
CASSWMQGYGYTF
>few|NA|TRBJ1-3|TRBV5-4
TGTGCCAGCAGCCTACAGGGAACTGGAAACACCATATATTTT
CASSLQGTGNTIYF
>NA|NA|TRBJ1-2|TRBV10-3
TGTGCCATCAGTGATGGTCTTACCTTCCAGGGCTACACCTTC
CAISDGLTFQGYTF
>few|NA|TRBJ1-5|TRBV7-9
TGTGCCAGCAGCTCGGACAGAGGTCCCCAGCATTTT
CASSSDRGPQHF
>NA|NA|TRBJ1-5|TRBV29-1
TGCAGCGTCCCAGGGACACTTAGCAATCAGCCCCAGCATTTT
CSVPGTLSNQPQHF
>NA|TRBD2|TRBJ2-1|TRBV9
TGTGCCAGCAGCGTAGGCGGGAGGGCCGATGAGCAGTTCTTC
CASSVGGRADEQFF
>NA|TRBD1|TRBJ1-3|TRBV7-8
TGTGCCAGCAGCGCACCCAGGGGGGCCTCTGGAAACACCATATATTTT
CASSAPRGASGNTIYF
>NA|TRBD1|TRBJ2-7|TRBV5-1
TGCGCCAGCAGCCTAGGACAGGCGCCCTACGAGCAGTACTTC
CASSLGQAPYEQYF
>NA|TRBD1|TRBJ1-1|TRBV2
TGTGCCAGTCACAGGGGCGACACTGAAGCTTTCTTT
CASHRGDTEAFF
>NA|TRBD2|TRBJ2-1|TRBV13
TGTGCCAGCAGCTCCCAGCGGGAGGGCCGAAGGAATGAGCAGTTCTTC
CASSSQREGRRNEQFF
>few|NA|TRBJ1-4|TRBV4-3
TGCGCCAGCAGCCAAGATAGAAGGAGGGTCCCTGAAAAACTGTTTTTT
CASSQDRRRVPEKLFF
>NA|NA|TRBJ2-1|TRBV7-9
TGTGCCAGCAGCCCCCGCCGGAGCGCTTACAATGAGCAGTTCTTC
CASSPRRSAYNEQFF
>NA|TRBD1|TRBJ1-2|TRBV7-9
TGTGCCAGCAGCCCCAGACAGGGGGTCTATGGCTACACCTTC
CASSPRQGVYGYTF
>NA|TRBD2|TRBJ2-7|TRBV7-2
TGTGCCAGCAGCGTAAGGGGTCAGGGAGGGCGCCCCTACGAGCAGTACTTC
CASSVRGQGGRPYEQYF
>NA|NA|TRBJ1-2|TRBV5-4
TGTGCCAGCAGCTTCGGGGGTCGGGAGGATGGCTACACCTTC
CASSFGGREDGYTF
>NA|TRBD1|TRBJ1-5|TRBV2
TGTGCCAGCAGTCCGACAGGGAGCGAGGCCGAGAATCAGCCCCAGCATTTT
CASSPTGSEAENQPQHF
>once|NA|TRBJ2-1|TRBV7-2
TGTGCCAGCAGCTTAGCGCCGAGCTCCTACAATGAGCAGTTCTTC
CASSLAPSSYNEQFF
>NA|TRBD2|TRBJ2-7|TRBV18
TGTGCCAGCTCACCATCTAGCGGGAGGCCCATACGCGAGCAGTACTTC
CASSPSSGRPIREQYF
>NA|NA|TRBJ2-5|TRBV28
TGTGCCAGCAGTCTAAAAGGGGCGTACCAAGAGACCCAGTACTTC
CASSLKGAYQETQYF
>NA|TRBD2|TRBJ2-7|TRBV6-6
TGTGCAGCGGGGAACGAGCAGTACTTC
CAAGNEQYF
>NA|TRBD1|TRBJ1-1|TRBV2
TGTGCCAGCAGTGAAAGGCAGGGGGCAGATCCCACTGAAGCTTTCTTT
CASSERQGADPTEAFF
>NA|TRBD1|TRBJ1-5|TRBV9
TGTGCCAGCAGCGTAGGGGACAGGGGCAATCAGCCCCAGCATTTT
CASSVGDRGNQPQHF
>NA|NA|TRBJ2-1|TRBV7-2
TGTGCCAGCAGCGTTAGCTCTGCCTCCTACAATGAGCAGTTCTTC
CASSVSSASYNEQFF
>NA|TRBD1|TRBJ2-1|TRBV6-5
TGTGCCAGCAGCCCTCAGGGGGCGTTTGAGCAGTTCTTC
CASSPQGAFEQFF
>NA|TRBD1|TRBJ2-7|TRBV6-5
TGTGCCAGCAGTTACTCGAGAGGGACAGTTTACGAGCAGTACTTC
CASSYSRGTVYEQYF
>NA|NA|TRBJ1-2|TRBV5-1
TGCGCCAGCAGCTTGGGAAGAGGCTCTGGAGGCTACACCTTC
CASSLGRGSGGYTF
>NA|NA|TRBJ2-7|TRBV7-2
TGTGCCAGCAGCTTAGCGGGAGGATGGGAGCAGTACTTC
CASSLAGGWEQYF
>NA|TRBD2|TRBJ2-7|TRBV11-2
TGTGCCAGCAGCTTAGGAGGTGGACTAGCTATCTACGAGCAGTACTTC
CASSLGGGLAIYEQYF
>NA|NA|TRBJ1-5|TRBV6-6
TGTGCCAGCAGCCCGGACTATCAGCCCCAGCATTTT
CASSPDYQPQHF
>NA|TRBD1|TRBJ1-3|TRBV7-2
TGTGCCAGCAGCTTGACAGGGACGCTCGGTGGAAACACCATATATTTT
CASSLTGTLGGNTIYF
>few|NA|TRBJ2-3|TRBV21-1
TGTGCCAGCAGCTCCCGGAACTCGTTGGAGCGACCGGGGACAGATACGCAGTATTTT
CASSSRNSLERPGTDTQYF
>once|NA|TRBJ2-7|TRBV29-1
TGCAGCGTTGAAGGGACCGGGGACGAGCAGTACTTC
CSVEGTGDEQYF